This T cell receptor beta chain was sequenced in a study of cytomegalovirus exposure and HLA in healthy donors. Findings of the study overall: The availability of immune exposure information extended only to CMV serostatus.

In this sample, this clone turned up a few times. The antigen is undetermined. The germline CDR1 and CDR2 sequences are SGDLS and YYNGEE. The length of the CDR3 is 15 residues. V was clipped by 0 bases and J by 5 bases, with 12 bases between them. With 60 Vbeta and 13 Jbeta primers, the PCR was carried out. TCRdb's copy holds only in-frame clones and misses some; the assay was immunoSEQ multiplex PCR. The profile covers 85,000 to 130,000 clones, with 10% appearing a single time and under 6% taken by the ten largest. The source of this sequence is a man in his forties in good health and CMV-seropositive. Material for sequencing was PBMCs. The rearrangement uses TRBV9 and TRBJ1-5; D might be TRBD1 (6 bases). The DNA for the CDR3 is TGTGCCAGCAGCGTAGAAGGGGGTCCGGATCAGCCCCAGCATTTT. Its protein product is CASSVEGGPDQPQHF.